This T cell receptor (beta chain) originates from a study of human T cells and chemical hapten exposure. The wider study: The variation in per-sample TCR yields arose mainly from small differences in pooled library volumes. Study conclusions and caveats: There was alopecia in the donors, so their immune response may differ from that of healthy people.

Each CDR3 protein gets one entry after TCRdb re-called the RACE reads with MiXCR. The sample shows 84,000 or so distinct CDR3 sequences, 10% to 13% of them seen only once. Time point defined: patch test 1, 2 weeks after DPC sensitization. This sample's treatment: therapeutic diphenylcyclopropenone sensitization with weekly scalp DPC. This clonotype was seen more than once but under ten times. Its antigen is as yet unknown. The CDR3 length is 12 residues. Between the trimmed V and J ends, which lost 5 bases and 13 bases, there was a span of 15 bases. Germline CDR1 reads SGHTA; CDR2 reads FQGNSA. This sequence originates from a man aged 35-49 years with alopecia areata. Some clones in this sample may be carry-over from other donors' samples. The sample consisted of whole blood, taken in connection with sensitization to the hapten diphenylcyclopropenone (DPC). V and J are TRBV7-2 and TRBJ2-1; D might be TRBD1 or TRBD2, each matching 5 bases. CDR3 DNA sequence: TGTGCCAGCAGCATAAAACCGGGACCCCAGTTCTTC. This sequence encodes CASSIKPGPQFF.